This T cell receptor (beta chain) was documented in a study of blood T cell repertoires in COVID-19. For the study at large: Spain, Italy and the United States supplied samples that represented acute and convalescent COVID-19. T cells, B-cell-depleted T cells, or PBMCs provided the cDNA or gDNA that served as material.

Under the authors' procedure: Amplifying reference gene primers gave estimates of nucleated cell counts. Using immunoSEQ multiplex PCR, the repertoire was profiled, and TCRdb retains in-frame clones only, with some absent. That table gives V, J and clone size, and the DNA gave D and trimming. The profile covers fewer than 350,000 clones, with around nine tenths appearing a single time and approximately 9% taken by the ten largest. The CDR3 runs to 14 residues. The V end lost 8 bases, the J end lost 7 bases, and 17 bases lay between the germline ends. The germline V gene has CDR1 MRHNA and CDR2 SNTAGT.

The sample comprised peripheral blood. The receptor's source is a man in his forties with active or convalescent COVID-19. This chain links TRBV6-4 with TRBJ1-4; perhaps TRBD1 as D (6 bases). The CDR3 loop is CASRIGTNCEKLFF. CDR3 DNA sequence: TGTGCCAGCCGAATAGGGACAAACTGTGAAAAACTGTTTTTT.